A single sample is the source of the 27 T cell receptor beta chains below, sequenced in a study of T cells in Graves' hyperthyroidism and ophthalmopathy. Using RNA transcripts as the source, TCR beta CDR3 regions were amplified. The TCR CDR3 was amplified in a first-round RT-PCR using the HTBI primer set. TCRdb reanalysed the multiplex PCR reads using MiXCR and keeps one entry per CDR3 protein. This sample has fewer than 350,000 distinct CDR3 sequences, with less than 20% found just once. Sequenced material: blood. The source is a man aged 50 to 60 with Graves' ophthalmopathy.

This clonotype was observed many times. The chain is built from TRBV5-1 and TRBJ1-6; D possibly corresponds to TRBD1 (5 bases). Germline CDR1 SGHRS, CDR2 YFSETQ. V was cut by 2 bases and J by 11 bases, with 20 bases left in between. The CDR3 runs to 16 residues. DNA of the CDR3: TGCGCCAGCAGCTTCGGGGAGGGACCTCAAACGGCACCCCTCCACTTT. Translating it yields CASSFGEGPQTAPLHF.

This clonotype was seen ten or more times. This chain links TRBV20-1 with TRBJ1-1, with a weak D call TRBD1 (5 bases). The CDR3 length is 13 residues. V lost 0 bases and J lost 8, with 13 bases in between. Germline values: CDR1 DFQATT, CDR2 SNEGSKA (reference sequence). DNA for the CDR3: TGCAGTGCTAGAGATCTTTCAGGGACCGAAGCTTTCTTT. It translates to CSARDLSGTEAFF.

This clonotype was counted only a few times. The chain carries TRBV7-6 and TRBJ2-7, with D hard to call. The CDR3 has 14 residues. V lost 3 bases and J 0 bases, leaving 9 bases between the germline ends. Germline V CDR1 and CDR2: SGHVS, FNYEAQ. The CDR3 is CASSFRRDSYEQYF. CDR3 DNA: TGTGCCAGCAGCTTTCGTAGGGACTCCTACGAGCAGTACTTC. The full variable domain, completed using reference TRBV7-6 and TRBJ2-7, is GAGVSQSPRYKVTKRGQDVALRCDPISGHVSLYWYRQALGQGPEFLTYFNYEAQQDKSGLPNDRFSAERPEGSISTLTIQRTEQRDSAMYRCASSFRRDSYEQYFGPGTRLTVT.

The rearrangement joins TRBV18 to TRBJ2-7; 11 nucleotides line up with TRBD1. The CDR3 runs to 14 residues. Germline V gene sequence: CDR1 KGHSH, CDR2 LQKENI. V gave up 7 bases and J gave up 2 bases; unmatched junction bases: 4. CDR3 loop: CASYPGQGAYEQYF. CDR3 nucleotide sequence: TGTGCCAGCTACCCGGGACAGGGGGCCTACGAGCAGTACTTC.

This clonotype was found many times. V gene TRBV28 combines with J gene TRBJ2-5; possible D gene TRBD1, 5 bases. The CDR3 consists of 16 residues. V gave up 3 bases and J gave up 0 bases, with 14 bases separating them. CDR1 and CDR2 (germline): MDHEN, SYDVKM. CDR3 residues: CASSFMTDEYQETQYF. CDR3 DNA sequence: TGTGCCAGCAGTTTTATGACAGATGAGTACCAAGAGACCCAGTACTTC.

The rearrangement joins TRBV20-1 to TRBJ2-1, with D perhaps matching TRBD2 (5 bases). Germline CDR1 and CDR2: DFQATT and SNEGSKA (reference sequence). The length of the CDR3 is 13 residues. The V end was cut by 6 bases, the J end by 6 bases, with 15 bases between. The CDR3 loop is CSAPEALGNEQFF. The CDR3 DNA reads TGCAGTGCCCCGGAGGCGCTGGGCAATGAGCAGTTCTTC.

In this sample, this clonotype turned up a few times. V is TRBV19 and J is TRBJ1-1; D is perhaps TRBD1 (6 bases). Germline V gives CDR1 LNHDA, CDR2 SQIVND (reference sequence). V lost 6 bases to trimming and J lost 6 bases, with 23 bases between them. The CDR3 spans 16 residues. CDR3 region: CASRPRGGARSPEAFF. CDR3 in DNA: TGTGCCAGTAGGCCCCGAGGGGGGGCGCGGAGCCCTGAAGCTTTCTTT.

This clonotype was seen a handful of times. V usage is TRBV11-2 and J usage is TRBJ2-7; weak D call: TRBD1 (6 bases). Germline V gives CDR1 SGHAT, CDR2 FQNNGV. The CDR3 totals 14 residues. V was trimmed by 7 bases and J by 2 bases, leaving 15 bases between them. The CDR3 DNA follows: TGTGCCAGCAACTTCGACAGGACCACCTACGAGCAGTACTTC. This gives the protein CASNFDRTTYEQYF.

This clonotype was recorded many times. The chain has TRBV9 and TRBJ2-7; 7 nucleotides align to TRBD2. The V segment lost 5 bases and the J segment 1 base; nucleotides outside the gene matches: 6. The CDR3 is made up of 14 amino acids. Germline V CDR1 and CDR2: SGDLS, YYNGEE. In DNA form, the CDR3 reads TGTGCCAGCAGTGTAACCGGGGGGTCCTACGAGCAGTACTTC. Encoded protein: CASSVTGGSYEQYF.

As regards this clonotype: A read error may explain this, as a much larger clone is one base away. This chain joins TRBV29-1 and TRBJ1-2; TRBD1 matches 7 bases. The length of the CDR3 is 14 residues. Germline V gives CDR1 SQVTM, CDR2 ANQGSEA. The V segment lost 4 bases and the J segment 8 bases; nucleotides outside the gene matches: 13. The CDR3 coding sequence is TGCAGCGTTGCGCGCGGGATAGGGGGCGGGGGCTACACCTTC. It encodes CSVARGIGGGGYTF.

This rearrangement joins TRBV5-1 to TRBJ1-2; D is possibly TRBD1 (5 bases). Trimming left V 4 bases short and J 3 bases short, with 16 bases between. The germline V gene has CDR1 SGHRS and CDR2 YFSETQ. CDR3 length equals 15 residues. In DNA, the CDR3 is TGCGCCAGCAGCCTCGAGGGGTTGGTTGACTATGGCTACACCTTC. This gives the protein CASSLEGLVDYGYTF.

Here the CDR3 reads CASTSGPPYEQYF. CDR3 bases: TGTGCCAGCACCTCGGGACCGCCCTACGAGCAGTACTTC. This chain connects TRBV12-3 or TRBV12-4 to TRBJ2-7; D might be TRBD1 or TRBD2, each matching 5 bases. The CDR3 is 13 residues long. Trimming took off 7 bases at V and 2 bases at J, with 12 bases between the two ends.

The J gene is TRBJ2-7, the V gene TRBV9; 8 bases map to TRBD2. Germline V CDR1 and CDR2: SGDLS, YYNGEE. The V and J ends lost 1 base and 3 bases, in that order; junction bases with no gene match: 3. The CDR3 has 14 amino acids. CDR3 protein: CASSVTSGFYEQYF. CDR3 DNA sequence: TGTGCCAGCAGCGTAACTAGCGGCTTCTACGAGCAGTACTTC.

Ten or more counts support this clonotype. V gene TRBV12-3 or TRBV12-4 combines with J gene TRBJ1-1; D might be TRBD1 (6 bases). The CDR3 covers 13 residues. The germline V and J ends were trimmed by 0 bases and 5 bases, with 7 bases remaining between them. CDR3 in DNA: TGTGCCAGCAGTTTAGCGCAGGGGACTGAAGCTTTCTTT. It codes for CASSLAQGTEAFF.

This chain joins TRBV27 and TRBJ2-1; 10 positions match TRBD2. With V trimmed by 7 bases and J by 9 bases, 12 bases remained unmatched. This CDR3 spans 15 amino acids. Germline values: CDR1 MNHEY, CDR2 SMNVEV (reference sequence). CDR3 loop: CASTASGRALSEQFF. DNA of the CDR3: TGTGCCAGCACGGCCAGCGGGAGGGCCTTGAGTGAGCAGTTCTTC.

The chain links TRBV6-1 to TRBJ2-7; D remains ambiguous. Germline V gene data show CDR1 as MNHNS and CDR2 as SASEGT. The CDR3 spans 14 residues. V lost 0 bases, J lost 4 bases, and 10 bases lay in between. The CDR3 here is CASSEAVPGYEQYF. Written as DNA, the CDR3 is TGTGCCAGCAGTGAAGCGGTTCCAGGATACGAGCAGTACTTC.

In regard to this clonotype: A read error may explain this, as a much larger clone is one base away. CDR3 amino acids: CASRGLLSTGELFF. CDR3 sequence (DNA): TGTGCCAGCAGGGGACTTCTGAGCACCGGGGAGCTGTTTTTT. This chain links TRBV2 with TRBJ2-2; tentatively, D is TRBD2 (6 bases). Germline V CDR1 and CDR2: SNHLY, FYNNEI. This CDR3 region has 14 residues. V gave up 6 bases and J gave up 4 bases, with 12 bases separating them. Looking up the rest from reference TRBV2 and TRBJ2-2 gives the full variable domain: EPEVTQTPSHQVTQMGQEVILRCVPISNHLYFYWYRQILGQKVEFLVSFYNNEISEKSEIFDDQFSVERPDGSNFTLKIRSTKLEDSAMYFCASRGLLSTGELFFGEGSRLTVL.

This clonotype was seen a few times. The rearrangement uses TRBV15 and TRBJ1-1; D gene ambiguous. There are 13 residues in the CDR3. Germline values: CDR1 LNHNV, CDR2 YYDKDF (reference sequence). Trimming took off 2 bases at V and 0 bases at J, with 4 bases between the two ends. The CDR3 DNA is TGTGCCACCAGCAGACAGGTGAACACTGAAGCTTTCTTT. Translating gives CATSRQVNTEAFF.

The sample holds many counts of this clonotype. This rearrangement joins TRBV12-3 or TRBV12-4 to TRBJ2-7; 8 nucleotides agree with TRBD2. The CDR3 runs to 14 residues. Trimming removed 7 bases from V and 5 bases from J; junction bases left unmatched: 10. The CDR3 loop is CASTLGRVSHEQYF. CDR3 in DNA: TGTGCCAGCACCCTCGGGAGGGTATCCCACGAGCAGTACTTC.

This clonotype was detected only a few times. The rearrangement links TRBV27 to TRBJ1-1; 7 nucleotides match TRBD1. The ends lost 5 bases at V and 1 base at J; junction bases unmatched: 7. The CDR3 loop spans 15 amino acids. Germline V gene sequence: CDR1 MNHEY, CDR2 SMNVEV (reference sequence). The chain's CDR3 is CASSRRGLANTEAFF. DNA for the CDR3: TGTGCCAGCAGTCGTAGGGGGCTGGCGAACACTGAAGCTTTCTTT.

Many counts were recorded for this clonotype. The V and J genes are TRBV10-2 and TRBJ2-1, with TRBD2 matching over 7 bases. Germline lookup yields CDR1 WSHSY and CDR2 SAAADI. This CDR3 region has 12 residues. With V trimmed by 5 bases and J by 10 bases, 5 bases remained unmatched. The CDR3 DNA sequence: TGCGCCAGCAGTTTTACCGGGGGGGAGCAGTTCTTC. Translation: CASSFTGGEQFF.

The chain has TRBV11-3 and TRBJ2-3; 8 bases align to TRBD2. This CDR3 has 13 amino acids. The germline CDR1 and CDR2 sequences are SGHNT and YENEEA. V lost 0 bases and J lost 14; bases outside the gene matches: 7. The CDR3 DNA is TGTGCCAGCAGCTTAGAGAGCGGGAGCCAGCGGTATTTT. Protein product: CASSLESGSQRYF.

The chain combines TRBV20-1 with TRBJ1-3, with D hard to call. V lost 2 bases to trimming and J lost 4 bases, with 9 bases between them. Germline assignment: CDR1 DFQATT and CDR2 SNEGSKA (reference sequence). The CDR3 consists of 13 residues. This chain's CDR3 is CSARHIGGNTIYF. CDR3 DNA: TGCAGTGCTAGACACATAGGAGGAAACACCATATATTTT.

The CDR3 nucleotides are TGTGCCACCAAAACCTCCGGGCCGAAGAACACTGAAGCTTTCTTT. Its translation is CATKTSGPKNTEAFF. The chain links TRBV28 to TRBJ1-1; D remains ambiguous. The CDR3 loop spans 15 amino acids. Trimming took off 10 bases at V and 1 base at J, with 19 bases between the two ends. CDR1 and CDR2 from the germline V gene are MDHEN and SYDVKM.

This CDR3 is CASTPHPGQGTGELFF. The CDR3 bases are TGTGCCAGCACTCCACACCCGGGACAGGGTACCGGGGAGCTGTTTTTT. J is TRBJ2-2 and V is TRBV12-3 or TRBV12-4, with 9 positions matching TRBD1. The CDR3 is 16 residues long. V was pared by 7 bases and J by 5 bases, with 11 bases of the junction left unmatched.

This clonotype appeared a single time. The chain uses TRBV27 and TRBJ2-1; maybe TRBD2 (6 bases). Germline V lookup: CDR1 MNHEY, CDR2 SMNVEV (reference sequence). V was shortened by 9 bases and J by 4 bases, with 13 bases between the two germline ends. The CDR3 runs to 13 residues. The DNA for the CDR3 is TGTGCCAGTGGGGACTTCTCTTACAATGAGCAGTTCTTC. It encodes CASGDFSYNEQFF.

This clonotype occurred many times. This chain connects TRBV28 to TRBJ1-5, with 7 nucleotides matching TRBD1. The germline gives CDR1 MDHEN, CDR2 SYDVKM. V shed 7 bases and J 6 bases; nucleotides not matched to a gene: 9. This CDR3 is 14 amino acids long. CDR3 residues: CASKWQGDGQPQHF. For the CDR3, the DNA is TGTGCCAGCAAATGGCAGGGGGACGGTCAGCCCCAGCATTTT.